What follows are 15 T cell receptor beta chains derived from one specimen sequenced in a study of T cell responses to AZD1222 COVID-19 vaccine. This table comes from immunoSEQ multiplex PCR, and its TCRdb copy is limited to in-frame clones, with some not included. This sample carries 150,000 or so clones, 90% to 95% of them seen once, and the ten largest clones take 1.4%. The sequences come from peripheral blood, collected on day 0 of AZD1222 vaccination. The receptor set was obtained from an adult in good health.

This clone occurred once. The gene calls are TRBV18 and TRBJ1-1, with a tentative D call TRBD1 (6 bases). The germline V gene encodes CDR1 KGHSH and CDR2 LQKENI. The CDR3 is made up of 14 amino acids. Trimming took 6 bases from V and 10 from J, leaving 21 bases between them. The CDR3 sequence is CASSPGGAQGGAFF. CDR3 nucleotide sequence: TGTGCCAGCTCCCCTGGGGGGGCCCAGGGCGGAGCTTTCTTT. The full variable domain, its missing parts supplied by reference TRBV18 and TRBJ1-1, is NAGVMQNPRHLVRRRGQEARLRCSPMKGHSHVYWYRQLPEEGLKFMVYLQKENIIDESGMPKERFSAEFPKEGPSILRIQQVVRGDSAAYFCASSPGGAQGGAFFGQGTRLTVV.

The chain has TRBV15 and TRBJ2-7, with D perhaps matching TRBD1 or TRBD2 (5 bases each). Per the germline V gene, CDR1 is LNHNV and CDR2 is YYDKDF (reference sequence). V was clipped by 9 bases and J by 3 bases, with 15 bases between them. CDR3 length: 13 amino acids. CDR3 nucleotides: TGTGCCACTGGGGCGGGCAGGGACTACGAGCAGTACTTC. Its translation is CATGAGRDYEQYF.

The rearrangement uses TRBV11-1 and TRBJ2-1; 7 bases map to TRBD1. CDR3 length: 16 residues. J gave up 3 bases and V 2 bases, and 7 bases lay outside the gene matches. The germline gives CDR1 SGHAT, CDR2 FQDESV (reference sequence). The CDR3 protein is CASSLPGQAGYNEQFF. As DNA, the CDR3 is TGTGCCAGCAGCTTACCCGGACAGGCGGGCTACAATGAGCAGTTCTTC.

This clone was seen only a few times. V gene TRBV5-1 combines with J gene TRBJ2-7; D not certain. CDR1 SGHRS and CDR2 YFSETQ come from the germline V gene. Between the trimmed V and J ends, which lost 0 bases and 5 bases, there was a span of 15 bases. The CDR3 totals 15 residues. The CDR3 loop is CASSLARKFIDEQYF. DNA of the CDR3: TGCGCCAGCAGCTTGGCCCGCAAGTTTATCGACGAGCAGTACTTC.

The rearrangement uses TRBV6-2 or TRBV6-3 and TRBJ1-1; a weak D match, TRBD1 (5 bases). V lost 1 base, J lost 10 bases, and 16 bases lay in between. The CDR3 is made up of 14 amino acids. Germline V lookup: CDR1 MNHEY, CDR2 SVGEGT. CDR3 DNA: TGTGCCAGCAGTTACTTCGCGGCGGGGCTCGGAGCTTTCTTT. It is translated as CASSYFAAGLGAFF.

In DNA form, the CDR3 reads TGTGCCAGCAGCTTGGAACAGGGGCGTTTAGAGACCCAGTACTTC. The encoded protein is CASSLEQGRLETQYF. The V gene is TRBV5-4, the J gene TRBJ2-5, with 7 bases aligning to TRBD1. The CDR3 totals 15 residues. CDR1 SGHNT and CDR2 YYREEE come from the germline V gene (reference sequence). The ends lost 0 bases at V and 4 bases at J; junction bases unmatched: 6.

V usage is TRBV6-5 and J usage is TRBJ2-3; maybe TRBD1 (6 bases). In germline, CDR1 is MNHEY, CDR2 SVGAGI. CDR3 length equals 14 residues. Deletions cut 8 bases from V and 2 bases from J, with 14 bases between. CDR3 loop: CASQKGGTTDTQYF. As DNA, the CDR3 is TGTGCCAGCCAGAAAGGGGGAACCACAGATACGCAGTATTTT.

V usage is TRBV6-2 or TRBV6-3 and J usage is TRBJ2-1; perhaps TRBD2 as D (6 bases). Germline CDR1 reads MNHEY; CDR2 reads SVGEGT. The length of the CDR3 is 16 residues. V lost 6 bases to trimming and J lost 2 bases, with 17 bases between them. CDR3 bases: TGTGCCAGCAGCTCCACTTTAGCGGCCGCCTACAATGAGCAGTTCTTC. Translation: CASSSTLAAAYNEQFF.

The chain links TRBV27 to TRBJ1-1, with a weak D call TRBD1 (6 bases). V lost 8 bases, J lost 1 base, and 11 bases lay in between. The CDR3 is 13 residues long. Germline V CDR1 and CDR2: MNHEY, SMNVEV (reference sequence). The CDR3 nucleotides are TGTGCCAGCGGTGGGGGGCGGAACACTGAAGCTTTCTTT. Translating it yields CASGGGRNTEAFF.

This rearrangement joins TRBV9 to TRBJ1-4, with TRBD1 matching over 8 bases. The CDR3 sequence is 14 residues long. The germline CDR1 and CDR2 sequences are SGDLS and YYNGEE. The V and J ends lost 2 bases and 6 bases, in that order; junction bases with no gene match: 3. CDR3 protein: CASSVGTGDEKLFF. DNA for the CDR3: TGTGCCAGCAGCGTGGGGACAGGCGATGAAAAACTGTTTTTT.

This clone has only a few counts. The V and J genes are TRBV19 and TRBJ2-7, with a possible D match to TRBD2 (6 bases). This CDR3 contains 13 residues. The V end lost 5 bases, the J end lost 3 bases, and 11 bases lay between the germline ends. Germline assignment: CDR1 LNHDA and CDR2 SQIVND (reference sequence). CDR3 protein: CASSRSRGYEQYF. CDR3 coding DNA: TGTGCCAGTAGTCGCTCGCGGGGCTACGAGCAGTACTTC.

V usage is TRBV9 and J usage is TRBJ2-7; 8 nucleotides align to TRBD2. V trimming: 3 bases; J trimming: 0 bases; junction bases outside the gene matches: 2. Germline CDR1 SGDLS, CDR2 YYNGEE. This CDR3 is built from 14 residues. CDR3 DNA sequence: TGTGCCAGCAGCGAGCTAGCGGGCTCCTACGAGCAGTACTTC. This gives the protein CASSELAGSYEQYF.

This clone was seen only once. V and J are TRBV12-3 or TRBV12-4 and TRBJ1-4; D uncertain. V was cut by 5 bases and J by 8 bases, with 9 bases left in between. The CDR3 contains 12 residues. CDR3 amino acids: CASSPSGEKLFF. The CDR3 bases are TGTGCCAGCAGTCCCTCCGGGGAAAAACTGTTTTTT.

The chain carries TRBV12-3 or TRBV12-4 and TRBJ2-3; D may be TRBD2 (5 bases). Trimming shortened V by 3 bases and J by 8 bases, and 12 bases separated the two germline ends. There are 13 residues in the CDR3. CDR3 coding DNA: TGTGCCAGCAGTTTGGACTGGGTGGCTACGCAGTATTTT. Its protein product is CASSLDWVATQYF.

J is TRBJ2-1 and V is TRBV18; 12 bases line up with TRBD2. CDR3 size: 16 residues. V was pared by 2 bases and J by 9 bases, with 8 bases of the junction left unmatched. Germline assignment: CDR1 KGHSH and CDR2 LQKENI. The CDR3: CASSPWLAGGQGEQFF. Written as DNA, the CDR3 is TGTGCCAGCTCACCATGGCTAGCGGGAGGGCAGGGTGAGCAGTTCTTC.